This T cell receptor beta chain was recorded in a study of blood T cell repertoires in COVID-19. Study-wide background: Sources were T cells, B-cell-depleted T cells, or PBMCs; the material itself was cDNA or gDNA.

J was trimmed by 5 bases and V by 3 bases; bases with no gene match: 5. Germline CDR1 reads SGHNT; CDR2 reads YENEEA. CDR3 size: 14 residues. In the original processing: Estimates of nucleated cell counts were drawn from the amplification of reference gene primers. Assay used: immunoSEQ multiplex PCR; TCRdb lists only in-frame clones, some missing. That table supplies the V and J calls and clone size; D and trimming were determined from the DNA. The sample consists of approximately 100,000 clones, roughly 82% of them appearing once. The chain joins TRBV11-3 to TRBJ2-5; 8 positions match TRBD1. Sequencing was performed on peripheral blood. The TCR originated in a man aged 65 to 79 with active or convalescent COVID-19. CDR3 nucleotide sequence: TGTGCCAGCAGCTTGGGCAGGGGGCTGGAGACCCAGTACTTC. Encoded protein: CASSLGRGLETQYF.